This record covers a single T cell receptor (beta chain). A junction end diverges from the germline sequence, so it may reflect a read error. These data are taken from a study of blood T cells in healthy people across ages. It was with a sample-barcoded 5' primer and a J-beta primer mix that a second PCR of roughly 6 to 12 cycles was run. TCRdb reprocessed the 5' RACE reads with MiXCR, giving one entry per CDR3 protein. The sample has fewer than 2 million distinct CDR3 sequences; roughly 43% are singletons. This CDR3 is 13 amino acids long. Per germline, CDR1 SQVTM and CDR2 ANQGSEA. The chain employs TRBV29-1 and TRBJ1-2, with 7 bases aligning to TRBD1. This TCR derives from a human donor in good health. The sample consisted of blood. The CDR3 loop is CSVSTTGNSGYTF. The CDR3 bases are TGCAGCGTTTCTACGACAGGGAACTCTGGCTACACCTTC.